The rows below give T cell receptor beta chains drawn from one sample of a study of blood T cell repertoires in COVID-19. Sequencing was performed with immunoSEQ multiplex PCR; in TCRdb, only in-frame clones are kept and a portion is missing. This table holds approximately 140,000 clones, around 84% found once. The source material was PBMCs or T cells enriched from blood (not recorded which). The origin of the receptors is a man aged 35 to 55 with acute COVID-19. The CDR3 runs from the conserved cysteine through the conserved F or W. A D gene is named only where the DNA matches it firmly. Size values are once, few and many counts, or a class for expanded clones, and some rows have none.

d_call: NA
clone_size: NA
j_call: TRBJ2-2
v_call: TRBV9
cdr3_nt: TGTGCCAGCAGCTTCTCAGGGGTCGAAGACACCGGGGAGCTGTTTTTT
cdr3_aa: CASSFSGVEDTGELFF

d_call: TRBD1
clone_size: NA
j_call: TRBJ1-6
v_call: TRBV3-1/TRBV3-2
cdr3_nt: TGTGCCAGCAGCCAAGGGACAGGTAATTCACCCCTCCACTTT
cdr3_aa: CASSQGTGNSPLHF

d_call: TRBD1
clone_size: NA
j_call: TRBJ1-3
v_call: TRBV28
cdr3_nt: TGTGCCAGCAGCTCGACAGGGGTCTACTCTGGAAACACCATATATTTT
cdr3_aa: CASSSTGVYSGNTIYF

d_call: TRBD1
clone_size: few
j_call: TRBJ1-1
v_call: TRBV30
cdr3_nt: TGTGCCTGGAGTGTTGACAGGGGGCTGTACAAGAACACTGAAGCTTTCTTT
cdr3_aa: CAWSVDRGLYKNTEAFF

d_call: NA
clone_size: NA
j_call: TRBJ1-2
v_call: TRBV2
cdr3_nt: TGTGCCAGCAGTGAAGGACATAACTATGGCTACACCTTC
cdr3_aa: CASSEGHNYGYTF

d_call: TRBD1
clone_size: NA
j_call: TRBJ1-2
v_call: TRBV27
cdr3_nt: TGTGCCAGCAGTTTTGTACAGGGGTATGGCTACACCTTC
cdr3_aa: CASSFVQGYGYTF

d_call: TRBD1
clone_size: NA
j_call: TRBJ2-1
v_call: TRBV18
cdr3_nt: TGTGCCAGCTCAGGACAGGGGGCCTACAATGAGCAGTTCTTC
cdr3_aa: CASSGQGAYNEQFF

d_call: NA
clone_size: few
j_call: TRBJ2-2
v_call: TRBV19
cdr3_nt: TGTGCCAGTAATCGCCTGGGAGAGGGAACCGGGGAGCTGTTTTTT
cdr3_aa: CASNRLGEGTGELFF

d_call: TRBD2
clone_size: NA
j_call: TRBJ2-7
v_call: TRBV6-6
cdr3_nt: TGTGCCAGCAGTTACTCTAGCGGGGCTTACGAGCAGTACTTC
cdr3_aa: CASSYSSGAYEQYF

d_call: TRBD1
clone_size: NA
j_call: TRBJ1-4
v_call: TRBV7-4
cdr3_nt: TGTGCCAGCAGCAACGGACAGGGGGCTACGGGGGAAAAACTGTTTTTT
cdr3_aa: CASSNGQGATGEKLFF

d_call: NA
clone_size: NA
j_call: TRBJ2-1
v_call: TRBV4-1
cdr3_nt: TGCGCCAGCAGCCAAGAAGGGACATGGTCACGTAATGAGCAGTTCTTC
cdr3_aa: CASSQEGTWSRNEQFF

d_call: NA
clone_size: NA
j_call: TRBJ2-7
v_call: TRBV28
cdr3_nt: TGTGCCAGCACCCTGACAGGTCCCTACGAGCAGTACTTC
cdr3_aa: CASTLTGPYEQYF

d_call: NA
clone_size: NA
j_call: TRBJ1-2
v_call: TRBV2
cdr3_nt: TGTGCCAGCAGTGAGGCCAACAGGGATGGCTACACCTTC
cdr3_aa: CASSEANRDGYTF

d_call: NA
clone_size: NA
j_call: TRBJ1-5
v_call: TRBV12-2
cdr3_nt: TGTGCAAGTCGGCAGGGCTATAGCAATCAGCCCCAGCATTTT
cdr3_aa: CASRQGYSNQPQHF

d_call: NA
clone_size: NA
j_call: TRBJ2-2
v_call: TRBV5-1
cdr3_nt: TGCGCCAGCAGCTTGGCCGGAGTGAACACCGGGGAGCTGTTTTTT
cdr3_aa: CASSLAGVNTGELFF

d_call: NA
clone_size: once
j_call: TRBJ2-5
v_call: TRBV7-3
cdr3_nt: TGTGCCAGCAGCTTAGCAGACCAAGAGACCCAGTACTTC
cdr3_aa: CASSLADQETQYF

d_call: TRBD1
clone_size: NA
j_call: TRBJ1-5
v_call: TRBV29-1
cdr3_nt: TGCAGCGTTAGAACAGGGGATAATCAGCCCCAGCATTTT
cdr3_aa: CSVRTGDNQPQHF

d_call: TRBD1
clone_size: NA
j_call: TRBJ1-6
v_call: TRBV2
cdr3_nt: TGTGCCAGCAGTGTCGAACAGGGGGATAATTCACCCCTCCACTTT
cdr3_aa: CASSVEQGDNSPLHF

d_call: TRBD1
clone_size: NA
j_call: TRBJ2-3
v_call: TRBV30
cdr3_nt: TGTGCCTGGATTCTACAGGGGTACACAGATACGCAGTATTTT
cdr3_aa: CAWILQGYTDTQYF

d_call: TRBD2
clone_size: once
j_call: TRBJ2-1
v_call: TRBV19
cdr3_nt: TGTGCCAGTAGTATAATAAGCGGGAGTAGCTACAATGAGCAGTTCTTC
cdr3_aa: CASSIISGSSYNEQFF

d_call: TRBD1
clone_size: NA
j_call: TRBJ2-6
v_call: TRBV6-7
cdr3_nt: TGTGCCAGCCTTCGGACAGGGACTGGGGCCAACGTCCTGACTTTC
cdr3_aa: CASLRTGTGANVLTF

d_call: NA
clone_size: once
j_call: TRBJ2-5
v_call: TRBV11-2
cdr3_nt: TGTGCCAGCAGCTTAGTCATCCAAGAGACCCAGTACTTC
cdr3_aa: CASSLVIQETQYF

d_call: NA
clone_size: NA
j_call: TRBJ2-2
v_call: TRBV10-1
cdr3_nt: TGCGCCAGCAGTCAGGGACTGCCCTTAACCGGGGAGCTGTTTTTT
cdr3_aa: CASSQGLPLTGELFF

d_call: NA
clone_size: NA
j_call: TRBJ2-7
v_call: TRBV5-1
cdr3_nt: TGCGCCAGCAGCTCGTTCAGCGACGGGAGTGGCGAGCAGTACTTC
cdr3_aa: CASSSFSDGSGEQYF

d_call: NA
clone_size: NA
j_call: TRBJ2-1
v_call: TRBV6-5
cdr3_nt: TGTGCCAGCAGTCCCCAGGGTCGAGAGCAGTTCTTC
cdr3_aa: CASSPQGREQFF

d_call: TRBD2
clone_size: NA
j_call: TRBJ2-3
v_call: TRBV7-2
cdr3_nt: TGTGCCAGCAGCTTAGCAAGAGGGAGGGAGAGGGGTACGCAGTATTTT
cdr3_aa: CASSLARGRERGTQYF

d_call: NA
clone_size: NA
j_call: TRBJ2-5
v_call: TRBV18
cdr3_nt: TGTGCCAGCTTGAGTCAGGGCCTACGGGAAGAGACCCAGTACTTC
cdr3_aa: CASLSQGLREETQYF

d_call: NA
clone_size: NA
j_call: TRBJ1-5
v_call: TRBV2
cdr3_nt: TGTGCCAGCAGTAGCAGGGTCAATCAGCCCCAGCATTTT
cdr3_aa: CASSSRVNQPQHF

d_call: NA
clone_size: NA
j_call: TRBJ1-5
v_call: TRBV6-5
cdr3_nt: TGTGCCAGCAGTTATTTCCAGCTAGATCAGCCCCAGCATTTT
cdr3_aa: CASSYFQLDQPQHF

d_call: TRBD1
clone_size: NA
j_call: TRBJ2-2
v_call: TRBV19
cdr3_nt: TGTGCCAGTAACCTCTTGGACAGGAAAAACACCGGGGAGCTGTTTTTT
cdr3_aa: CASNLLDRKNTGELFF

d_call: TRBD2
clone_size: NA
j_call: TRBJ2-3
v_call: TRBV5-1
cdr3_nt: TGCGCCAGCAGCTTGGGGGGGACTAGCGTCACAGATACGCAGTATTTT
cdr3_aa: CASSLGGTSVTDTQYF

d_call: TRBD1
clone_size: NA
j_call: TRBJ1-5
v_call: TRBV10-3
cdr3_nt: TGTGCCACCCGACAGGGCCAGGGCAATCAGCCCCAGCATTTT
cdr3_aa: CATRQGQGNQPQHF

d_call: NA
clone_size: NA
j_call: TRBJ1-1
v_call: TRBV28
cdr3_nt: TGTGCCAGCCTCGGGAACACTGAAGCTTTCTTT
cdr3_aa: CASLGNTEAFF

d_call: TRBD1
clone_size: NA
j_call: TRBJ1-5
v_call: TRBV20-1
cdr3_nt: TGCAGTGCTAGTGGGACAGGGGCCGGGGTAAATCAGCCCCAGCATTTT
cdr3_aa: CSASGTGAGVNQPQHF

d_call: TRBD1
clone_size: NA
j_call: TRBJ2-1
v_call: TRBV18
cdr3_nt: TGTGCCAGCTCACCACCCCAGGGGACAGGGGACTACAATGAGCAGTTCTTC
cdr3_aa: CASSPPQGTGDYNEQFF

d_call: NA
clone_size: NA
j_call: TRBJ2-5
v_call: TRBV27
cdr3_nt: TGTGCCAGCAGTTTAACTGTACAAGAGACCCAGTACTTC
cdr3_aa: CASSLTVQETQYF

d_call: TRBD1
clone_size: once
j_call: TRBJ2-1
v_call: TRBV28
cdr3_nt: TGTGCCAGCAGTTTGACAGGGGGCTACAATGAGCAGTTCTTC
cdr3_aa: CASSLTGGYNEQFF

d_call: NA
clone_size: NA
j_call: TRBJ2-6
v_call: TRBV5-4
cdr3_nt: TGTGCCAGCAGTTTGGACGGGTCCTCTGGGGCCAACGTCCTGACTTTC
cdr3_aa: CASSLDGSSGANVLTF

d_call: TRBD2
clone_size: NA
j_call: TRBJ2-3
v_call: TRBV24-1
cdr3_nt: TGTGCCACCAGTGGACCAAGACTAGCGGGAAGCACAGATACGCAGTATTTT
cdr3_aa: CATSGPRLAGSTDTQYF

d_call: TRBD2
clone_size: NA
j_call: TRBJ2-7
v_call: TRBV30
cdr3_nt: TGTGCCTGGAGGAAACTAGAGGGGACTAGCGGGGGGGCCTACGAGCAGTACTTC
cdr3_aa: CAWRKLEGTSGGAYEQYF

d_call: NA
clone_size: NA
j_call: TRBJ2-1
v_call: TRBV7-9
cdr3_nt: TGTGCCAGCAGCCAGCGGCTGTCAAGCGACAATGAGCAGTTCTTC
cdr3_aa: CASSQRLSSDNEQFF

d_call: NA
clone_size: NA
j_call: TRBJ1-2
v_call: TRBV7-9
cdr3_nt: TGTGCCAGCAGCTTAGGTTCGGAGAATGGCTACACCTTC
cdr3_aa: CASSLGSENGYTF

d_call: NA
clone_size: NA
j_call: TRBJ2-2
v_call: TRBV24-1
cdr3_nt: TGTGCCACCAGTGATACAGGGTCCCCCACCGGGGAGCTGTTTTTT
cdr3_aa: CATSDTGSPTGELFF

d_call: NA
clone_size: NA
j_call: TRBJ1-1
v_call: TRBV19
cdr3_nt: TGTGCCAGTAGTATCGGTACAGGTGATACACTGGGAGCTTTCTTT
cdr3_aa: CASSIGTGDTLGAFF

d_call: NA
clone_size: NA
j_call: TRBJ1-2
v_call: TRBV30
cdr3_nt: TGTGCCTGGAGTGTAGCGGGGGGCTCTGGCTACACCTTC
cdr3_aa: CAWSVAGGSGYTF

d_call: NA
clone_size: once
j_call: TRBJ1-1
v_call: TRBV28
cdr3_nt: TGTGCCAGCAGTTTCCACCTTGGGGCGCCGGGCACTGAAGCTTTCTTT
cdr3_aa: CASSFHLGAPGTEAFF

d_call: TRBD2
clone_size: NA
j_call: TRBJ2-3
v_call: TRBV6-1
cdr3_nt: TGTGCCAGCAGTGATCCGGCTAGCGGGTTAACCACAGATACGCAGTATTTT
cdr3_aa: CASSDPASGLTTDTQYF

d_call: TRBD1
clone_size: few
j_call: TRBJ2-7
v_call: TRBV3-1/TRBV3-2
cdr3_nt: TGTGCCAGCAGCCTGGGGACAGGGTCCTACGAGCAGTACTTC
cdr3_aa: CASSLGTGSYEQYF

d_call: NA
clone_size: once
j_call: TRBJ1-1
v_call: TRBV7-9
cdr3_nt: TGTGCCAGCAGCTCCAGCGGGGGGCCTTGGGGAGCTTTCTTT
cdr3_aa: CASSSSGGPWGAFF

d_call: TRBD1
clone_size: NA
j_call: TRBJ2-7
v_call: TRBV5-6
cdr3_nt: TGTGCCAGCAGCCTAGGGACAGGGGGTTACGAGCAGTACTTC
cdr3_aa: CASSLGTGGYEQYF

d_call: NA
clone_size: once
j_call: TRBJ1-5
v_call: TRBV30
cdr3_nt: TGTGCCTGGAGTAGCAGGGACAATCAGCCCCAGCATTTT
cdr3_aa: CAWSSRDNQPQHF

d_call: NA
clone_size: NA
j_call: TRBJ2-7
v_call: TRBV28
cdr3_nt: TGTGCCAGCAGTCCCGGGCAGGGATACGAGCAGTACTTC
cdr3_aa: CASSPGQGYEQYF

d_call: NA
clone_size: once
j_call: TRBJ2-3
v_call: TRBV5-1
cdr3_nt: TGCGCCGGTCGGTGGGGGCCAACAGATACGCAGTATTTT
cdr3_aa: CAGRWGPTDTQYF

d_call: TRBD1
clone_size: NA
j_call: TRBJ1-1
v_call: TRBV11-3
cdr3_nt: TGTGCCAGCAGCTTATACAGGGGCACTGAAGCTTTCTTT
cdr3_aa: CASSLYRGTEAFF

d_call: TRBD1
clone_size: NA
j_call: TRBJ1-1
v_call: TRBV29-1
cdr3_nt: TGCAGCGCTAGACAGGGAGACACTGAAGCTTTCTTT
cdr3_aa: CSARQGDTEAFF

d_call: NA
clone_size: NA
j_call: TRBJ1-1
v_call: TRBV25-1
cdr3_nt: TGTGCCAGCAGGTTGGGGGGGACTGAAGCTTTCTTT
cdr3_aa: CASRLGGTEAFF

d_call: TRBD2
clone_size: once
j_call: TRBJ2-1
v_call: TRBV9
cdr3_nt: TGTGCCAGCAGCGTAGCCGGGAGGAATGAGCAGTTCTTC
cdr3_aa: CASSVAGRNEQFF

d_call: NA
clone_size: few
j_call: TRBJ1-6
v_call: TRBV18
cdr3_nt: TGTGCCAGCTCACAGGACCCGGGAGGGACTTCACCCCTCCACTTT
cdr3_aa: CASSQDPGGTSPLHF

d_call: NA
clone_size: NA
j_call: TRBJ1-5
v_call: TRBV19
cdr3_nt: TGTGCCAGTAGTATAGGAACAGGGAAGGGCAATCAGCCCCAGCATTTT
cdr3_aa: CASSIGTGKGNQPQHF